This T cell receptor beta chain comes out of a study of cytomegalovirus exposure and HLA in healthy donors. General study findings and limits: The TCR clusters that emerged in the first cohort tended, a later analysis found, to co-occur in the roughly 110 validation repertoires. Reports credit the classifier with highly specific, highly sensitive diagnosis of cytomegalovirus status. 150 to 200 TCR beta chains were listed as cytomegalovirus-associated.

TCRdb's table, derived via immunoSEQ multiplex PCR, lists solely in-frame clones and lacks some. The sample records approximately 100,000 clones, over 85% being singletons. Separate from the approximately 730-subject first cohort, the 120-subject validation cohort was the one that the donors belonged to. A remark on this clone: Antigen unknown.

Germline CDR1 and CDR2: SGHTA and FQGNSA. CDR3 length: 15 residues. Trimming removed 5 bases from V and 1 base from J; junction bases left unmatched: 8. This TCR was sampled from a woman aged 25 to 39 in good health and CMV-seropositive. This chain uses TRBV7-2 with TRBJ2-7, with 7 bases aligning to TRBD1. Input material: PBMCs. DNA of the CDR3: TGTGCCAGCAGCCTCGACAGGGTCCGATCCTACGAGCAGTACTTC. Its translation is CASSLDRVRSYEQYF.